The 24 T cell receptor beta chains in this list originate from one sample, sequenced in a study of early T cells in non-severe SARS-CoV-2 infection. Via MiXCR, TCRdb re-called the 5' RACE reads, giving one row per CDR3 protein. This table holds 87,000 or so distinct CDR3 sequences, around an eighth found once. Sequencing was performed on whole blood. The source of these receptors is an adult who was a healthcare worker with PCR-confirmed SARS-CoV-2 infection or an uninfected control (not recorded which).

This clonotype was counted a few times. The chain couples TRBV6-5 to TRBJ1-6; D perhaps matches TRBD1 (5 bases). The CDR3 loop spans 12 amino acids. The V end was cut by 10 bases, the J end by 8 bases, with 12 bases between. From germline, CDR1 is MNHEY and CDR2 SVGAGI. In DNA, the CDR3 is TGTGCCACCGGGACGACTGATTCACCCCTCCACTTT. Its protein product is CATGTTDSPLHF.

The table lists this clonotype with a few counts. The chain uses TRBV29-1 and TRBJ2-3; 8 nucleotides align to TRBD1. The J segment lost 1 base and the V segment lost 8 bases, leaving 17 bases of the junction unmatched. The length of the CDR3 is 17 residues. Germline loops: CDR1 SQVTM, CDR2 ANQGSEA. The CDR3 nucleotides read TGCAGCTTTCCCGGGAAGGACAGGGCGAAAGGCACAGATACGCAGTATTTT. Translating gives CSFPGKDRAKGTDTQYF.

This chain uses TRBV20-1 with TRBJ1-6, with D possibly matching TRBD1 (5 bases). The germline CDR1 and CDR2 sequences are DFQATT and SNEGSKA (reference sequence). Trimming took 4 bases from V and 10 from J, leaving 23 bases between them. This CDR3 contains 16 residues. The CDR3 region has the DNA TGCAGTGCTAACAATGGGATAAAGTGGGGGGAATCACCCCTCCACTTT. Translated: CSANNGIKWGESPLHF.

This chain connects TRBV10-3 to TRBJ2-7; D is uncertain. Germline V gene sequence: CDR1 ENHRY, CDR2 SYGVKD. CDR3 length: 11 amino acids. The germline V and J ends were trimmed by 6 bases and 6 bases, with 9 bases remaining between them. The chain's CDR3 is CAISELGEQYF. The CDR3 coding sequence is TGTGCCATCAGCGAGCTGGGCGAGCAGTACTTC.

This clonotype has just a few counts. V gene TRBV29-1 combines with J gene TRBJ1-3, with D hard to call. The germline CDR1 and CDR2 sequences are SQVTM and ANQGSEA. The length of the CDR3 is 12 residues. Trimming took 4 bases from V and 4 from J, leaving 8 bases between them. CDR3 DNA: TGCAGCGTTGGGGAAGTCGGAAACACCATATATTTT. It is translated as CSVGEVGNTIYF.

The sample holds a few counts of this clonotype. The chain has TRBV2 and TRBJ1-2; D gene ambiguous. Trimming removed 10 bases at V and 2 bases at J, with 11 bases between. The CDR3 contains 12 residues. CDR1 and CDR2 (germline): SNHLY, FYNNEI. The CDR3 is CAKRPLNYGYTF. CDR3 coding DNA: TGTGCCAAGAGACCACTCAACTATGGCTACACCTTC.

This clonotype has more than one count but fewer than ten. This sequence joins TRBV6-5 and TRBJ1-1; 8 nucleotides align to TRBD1. The ends lost 5 bases at V and 4 bases at J; junction bases unmatched: 6. CDR3 length: 14 residues. Germline V CDR1 and CDR2: MNHEY, SVGAGI. The CDR3 sequence: CASSPATGATEAFF. CDR3 sequence (DNA): TGTGCCAGCAGTCCCGCGACAGGGGCCACTGAAGCTTTCTTT.

This clonotype was observed a handful of times. J is TRBJ2-1 and V is TRBV6-5, with a possible D match to TRBD2 (6 bases). Germline V gene data show CDR1 as MNHEY and CDR2 as SVGAGI. The V gene lost 5 bases and the J gene lost 9 bases, with 23 bases spanning the gap. This CDR3 comprises 16 residues. CDR3 nucleotide sequence: TGTGCCAGCAGTGGATCGGCTCCGGGGGTTGCGGCTGAGCAGTTCTTC. It is translated as CASSGSAPGVAAEQFF.

This clonotype was observed a handful of times. The chain employs TRBV6-6 and TRBJ1-4, with TRBD1 as a possible D gene (5 bases). Germline assignment: CDR1 MNHNY and CDR2 SVGAGI (reference sequence). The CDR3 has 13 amino acids. V lost 3 bases and J 17 bases, leaving 19 bases between the germline ends. The CDR3 here is CASSYALGAIPFF. The CDR3 region has the DNA TGTGCCAGCAGTTATGCCCTAGGGGCGATCCCCTTTTTT.

This clonotype appeared a few times. V usage is TRBV7-2 and J usage is TRBJ2-3; maybe TRBD2 (6 bases). V dropped 1 base and J dropped 2 bases, with 10 bases sitting between them. CDR1 is SGHTA and CDR2 is FQGNSA in the germline V gene. The CDR3 has 15 residues. Here the CDR3 reads CASSLGVAVTDTQYF. CDR3 coding DNA: TGTGCCAGCAGCTTAGGGGTAGCGGTCACAGATACGCAGTATTTT.

This clonotype appeared a few times. This chain links TRBV11-3 with TRBJ2-5; weak D call: TRBD2 (6 bases). Germline loops: CDR1 SGHNT, CDR2 YENEEA. CDR3 length: 13 residues. V lost 5 bases, J lost 5 bases, and 12 bases lay in between. The CDR3 coding sequence is TGTGCCAGCAGCCCGGACTACCTGGAGACCCAGTACTTC. As protein: CASSPDYLETQYF.

This clonotype came up a few times. J is TRBJ1-1 and V is TRBV12-3 or TRBV12-4, with 11 bases aligning to TRBD1. The CDR3 sequence is 13 residues long. Germline trimming cut 1 base from V and 8 bases from J; bases unmatched to any gene: 0. For the CDR3, the DNA is TGTGCCAGCAGTTTAGGGACAGGGGGCGAAGCTTTCTTT. Translated, it gives CASSLGTGGEAFF.

This clonotype was detected a few times. The V gene is TRBV7-9, the J gene TRBJ2-1; D gene uncertain. CDR1 is SEHNR and CDR2 is FQNEAQ in the germline V gene (reference sequence). Deletions cut 2 bases from V and 9 bases from J, with 8 bases between. The length of the CDR3 is 12 residues. CDR3 in DNA: TGTGCCAGCAGCTTAATCGGAGCTGAGCAGTTCTTC. It codes for CASSLIGAEQFF.

A few counts support this clonotype. The genes are TRBV11-2 and TRBJ1-1; 7 bases fit TRBD1. The CDR3 totals 12 residues. V lost 1 base, J lost 10 bases, and 3 bases stayed unmatched. CDR1 is SGHAT and CDR2 is FQNNGV in the germline V gene. CDR3 loop: CASSLVAGGAFF. CDR3 nucleotide sequence: TGTGCCAGCAGCTTAGTGGCAGGGGGAGCTTTCTTT.

The rearrangement joins TRBV6-6 to TRBJ1-2, with D unclear. Trimming took off 0 bases at V and 2 bases at J, with 7 bases between the two ends. Germline-derived CDR1 and CDR2 are MNHNY and SVGAGI (reference sequence). The CDR3 consists of 14 residues. Here the CDR3 DNA reads TGTGCCAGCAGTTACTCACCCTCGAACTATGGCTACACCTTC. Translated, it gives CASSYSPSNYGYTF.

This clonotype has a handful of counts. The V and J genes are TRBV11-2 and TRBJ2-1; TRBD2 aligns across 8 bases. J gave up 6 bases and V 1 base, and 11 bases lay outside the gene matches. Germline-derived CDR1 and CDR2 are SGHAT and FQNNGV. The CDR3 is made up of 17 amino acids. CDR3 in DNA: TGTGCCAGCAGCTTAGTGTCGGGGCTAGCGGGTTCCAATGAGCAGTTCTTC. Its protein is CASSLVSGLAGSNEQFF.

This clonotype turned up a few times. The chain joins TRBV10-3 to TRBJ2-5, with 14 bases aligning to TRBD2. After removal of 7 bases from V and 5 bases from J, the junction contained 12 bases not matched to a gene. From germline, CDR1 is ENHRY and CDR2 SYGVKD. The CDR3 is 17 amino acids. CDR3 residues: CAINRGTSGSNPETQYF. The DNA for the CDR3 is TGTGCCATCAACCGCGGGACTAGCGGGAGCAATCCGGAGACCCAGTACTTC.

This clonotype was found a few times. V gene TRBV12-3 or TRBV12-4 combines with J gene TRBJ2-1, with TRBD2 matching over 10 bases. There are 15 residues in the CDR3. V dropped 3 bases and J dropped 12; count of bases not matched to a gene: 11. In DNA, the CDR3 is TGTGCCAGCAGTTTTGGGCTAGCGGGAGCAAGGGCGCAGTTCTTC. This codes for CASSFGLAGARAQFF.

In its sample, this clonotype was seen a few times. In DNA form, the CDR3 reads TGTGCCATCAGTGGGCTAGCTGGCAATGAGCAGTTCTTC. Translation gives CAISGLAGNEQFF. This rearrangement joins TRBV10-3 to TRBJ2-1, with D possibly TRBD2 on 5 matching bases. The CDR3 length is 13 residues. V dropped 4 bases and J dropped 6 bases, with 10 bases sitting between them. Germline V gene data show CDR1 as ENHRY and CDR2 as SYGVKD.

The chain carries TRBV24-1 and TRBJ2-3; 11 nucleotides match TRBD1. With V trimmed by 3 bases and J by 4 bases, 2 bases remained unmatched. The CDR3 consists of 15 residues. CDR1 is KGHDR, CDR2 SFDVKD, per germline. The CDR3 here is CATSDGQGAADTQYF. CDR3 coding DNA: TGTGCCACCAGTGATGGACAGGGGGCCGCAGATACGCAGTATTTT.

The chain combines TRBV3-1 with TRBJ2-2, with D perhaps assigned TRBD1 or TRBD2 (5 bases each). The ends were cut back, 3 bases at V and 5 bases at J, with 16 bases in the middle. The germline V gene encodes CDR1 LGHDT and CDR2 YNNKEL (reference sequence). This CDR3 spans 16 amino acids. CDR3 residues: CASSHWGYRSTGELFF. CDR3 nucleotides: TGTGCCAGCAGCCATTGGGGGTATCGATCAACCGGGGAGCTGTTTTTT. The complete variable domain, with remaining parts taken from reference TRBV3-1 and TRBJ2-2, reads DTAVSQTPKYLVTQMGNDKSIKCEQNLGHDTMYWYKQDSKKFLKIMFSYNNKELIINETVPNRFSPKSPDKAHLNLHINSLELGDSAVYFCASSHWGYRSTGELFFGEGSRLTVL.

The chain links TRBV4-1 to TRBJ1-6, with D hard to call. Between the trimmed V and J ends, which lost 0 bases and 9 bases, there was a span of 0 bases. The CDR3 loop spans 11 amino acids. Germline V gene data show CDR1 as MGHRA and CDR2 as YSYEKL. CDR3 sequence reads: CASSQDSPLHF. CDR3 nucleotide sequence: TGCGCCAGCAGCCAAGATTCACCCCTCCACTTT.

This clonotype was seen a handful of times. The chain has TRBV20-1 and TRBJ2-3, with D hard to call. The CDR3 loop spans 11 amino acids. Deletions cut 2 bases from V and 5 bases from J, with 5 bases between. The germline V gene encodes CDR1 DFQATT and CDR2 SNEGSKA (reference sequence). The CDR3 sequence: CSARFGDTQYF. The CDR3 bases are TGCAGTGCTAGATTTGGAGATACGCAGTATTTT.

This clonotype was recorded a few times. The rearrangement joins TRBV2 to TRBJ2-2; the match to TRBD2 covers 14 bases. The CDR3 spans 17 residues. Germline CDR1 and CDR2: SNHLY and FYNNEI. With 6 bases clipped from V and 5 bases from J, the junction kept 8 bases outside the gene matches. The chain's CDR3 is CASRPGLAGADTGELFF. The CDR3 DNA sequence: TGTGCCAGCAGACCGGGACTAGCGGGAGCGGATACCGGGGAGCTGTTTTTT. Filled out from reference TRBV2 and TRBJ2-2, the complete variable domain reads EPEVTQTPSHQVTQMGQEVILRCVPISNHLYFYWYRQILGQKVEFLVSFYNNEISEKSEIFDDQFSVERPDGSNFTLKIRSTKLEDSAMYFCASRPGLAGADTGELFFGEGSRLTVL.